This TCR beta chain stems from a study of T-cell memory formation after mild COVID-19. Overall study context: TCR clusters largely stayed donor specific. Points from the study as a whole: Within pre-infection memory, some responding clones were found, suggesting cross-reactive memory joined. Contracting CD4+ clones sat mainly in CM and EM; CD8+ in EMRA.

This clonotype has a handful of counts. Its antigen is unidentified. Germline CDR1 reads WSHSY; CDR2 reads SAAADI. The CDR3 length is 12 residues. V was cut by 6 bases and J by 6 bases, with 12 bases left in between. Constant-segment primers and 5'RACE yielded cDNA libraries for TCR alpha and TCR beta, each carrying sample barcodes and UMIs. TCRdb itself ran the 5' RACE reads through MiXCR, one entry per CDR3 protein. Of more than 150,000 distinct CDR3 sequences listed, around a sixth are singletons. The specimen was PBMCs or a T cell subset sorted from them (not recorded which). The clonotype was recovered from a man between 18 and 35 years old who had mild COVID-19 (a few samples of this study predate the infection). Cell type and time point are not known. V usage is TRBV10-2 and J usage is TRBJ2-7, with unresolved D. DNA of the CDR3: TGCGCCAGCAGCTACGGACCGTCCGAGCAGTACTTC. As protein: CASSYGPSEQYF.